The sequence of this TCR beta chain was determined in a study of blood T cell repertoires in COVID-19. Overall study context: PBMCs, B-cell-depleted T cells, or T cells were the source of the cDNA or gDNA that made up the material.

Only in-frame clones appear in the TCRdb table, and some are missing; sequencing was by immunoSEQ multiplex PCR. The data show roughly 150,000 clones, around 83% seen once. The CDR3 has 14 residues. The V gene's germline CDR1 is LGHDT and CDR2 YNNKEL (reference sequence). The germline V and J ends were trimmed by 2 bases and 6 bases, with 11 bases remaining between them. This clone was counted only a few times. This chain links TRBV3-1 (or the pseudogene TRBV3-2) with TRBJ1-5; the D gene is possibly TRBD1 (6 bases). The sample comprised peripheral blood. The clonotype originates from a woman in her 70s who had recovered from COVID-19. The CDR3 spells CASSQTGSSQPQHF. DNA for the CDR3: TGTGCCAGCAGCCAAACAGGGTCGAGTCAGCCCCAGCATTTT.